The clone carrying this T cell receptor beta chain was seen more than once but under ten times. The antigen is not known. After removal of 6 bases from V and 6 bases from J, the junction contained 6 bases not matched to a gene. CDR3 size: 14 residues. Treatment of the sample: roughly ten-day PBMC culture with coronavirus spike peptide pools or control peptides (ViraFEST assay). The ViraFEST method relied on peptide pools to expand antigen-specific T cells, followed by TCR sequencing. PBMCs were cultured at over 1.5 million per well with roughly 9.7 IU/ml IL-2 and 9 to 10 ug/ml peptide pools. This record belongs to a study of vaccination and CD4 T cells after COVID-19. Whole-study findings and limits: This study had few convalescent patients and no early post-infection samples.

The Oncomine TCR Beta short-read assay generated sequence data from the DNA of cultured CD4+ T cells. TCRdb called the PCR reads again in MiXCR, with one record for every CDR3 protein. The profile shows around 20,000 distinct CDR3 sequences, approximately 53% of them singletons. The material sequenced was CD4+ T cells from blood, cultured in vitro, taken before SARS-CoV-2 vaccination. V and J are TRBV12-3 or TRBV12-4 and TRBJ1-5; 9 positions match TRBD1. This receptor was obtained from a human donor who had recovered from COVID-19. The CDR3 spells CASSLTGGSQPQHF. DNA of the CDR3: TGTGCCAGCAGCCTTACAGGGGGCAGTCAGCCCCAGCATTTT.